The rows below give T cell receptor beta chains drawn from one sample of a study of T cells after yellow fever vaccination. MiXCR, run by TCRdb on the 5' RACE reads, gives a single entry per CDR3 protein. The sample has 250,000 to 400,000 distinct CDR3 sequences; around 4.5% are singletons. The sequenced sample was PBMCs, obtained 15 days after the yellow fever booster vaccination. Every receptor here comes from a man younger than 35 who received the YFV17D yellow fever vaccine. Each CDR3 is given with its conserved first and last residue.

TRBV5-1,TRBJ1-1,CASSLSPRSTEAFF
TRBV6-2/TRBV6-3,TRBJ1-1,CASSYDSTGEPTLTAEAFF
TRBV7-8,TRBJ1-3,CASILGDTIYF
TRBV28,TRBJ2-3,CASTRSDTQYF
TRBV7-9,TRBJ1-6,CASSPQGALSSYNSPLHF
TRBV12-3/TRBV12-4,TRBJ2-5,CASSPTRKETQYF
TRBV3-1,TRBJ2-2,CASSQDPKRRTGELFF
TRBV10-3,TRBJ2-1,CAISESLPGTGPYNEQFF
TRBV5-1,TRBJ2-2,CASSYGPRTNTGELFF
TRBV12-3/TRBV12-4,TRBJ1-5,CASSLDKGTMTNQPQHF
TRBV5-1,TRBJ1-1,CASSIQGGGTEAFF
TRBV10-3,TRBJ1-3,CAISPTGTAGNTIYF
TRBV6-2/TRBV6-3,TRBJ2-2,CASTTGTSGGPNTGELFF
TRBV6-5,TRBJ2-3,CASSLRAGLPRDTQYF
TRBV29-1,TRBJ2-7,CSVVFHSAYEQYF
TRBV20-1,TRBJ1-4,CSANEQVANEKLFF
TRBV14,TRBJ2-5,CASSQLGWGGSKTTQYF
TRBV7-9,TRBJ2-3,CASSLIGGGITDTQYF
TRBV6-2/TRBV6-3,TRBJ1-5,CASKDRLGQPQHF
TRBV6-5,TRBJ2-5,CASSYGGRRQETQYF
TRBV15,TRBJ1-4,CATSREGSGGSEKLFF
TRBV6-1,TRBJ2-5,CASSEADYTSGGQETQYF
TRBV20-1,TRBJ2-3,CSARWALSGADTQYF
TRBV11-1,TRBJ2-7,CASSPLGGFLGPSSYEQYF
TRBV2,TRBJ2-1,CASTLSGGYNEQFF
TRBV4-3,TRBJ1-4,CASSQDYRKLFF
TRBV5-6,TRBJ1-3,CASRPTWTSGNTIYF
TRBV27,TRBJ2-7,CASGNTYSYEQYF
TRBV14,TRBJ1-1,CASSQVRQGLAFF
TRBV20-1,TRBJ2-3,CSAAAGGTDTQYF
TRBV2,TRBJ2-3,CASSDSRRDTQYF
TRBV7-2,TRBJ2-2,CASSLVSGYTGELFF
TRBV5-1,TRBJ2-1,CASSVTAYNEQFF
TRBV20-1,TRBJ2-1,CSAKTAFEYNEQFF
TRBV20-1,TRBJ2-5,CSARDLPGGLETQYF
TRBV29-1,TRBJ2-3,CSGRDREPDTQYF
TRBV18,TRBJ1-1,CASSPDRRDWTEAFF
TRBV12-3/TRBV12-4,TRBJ1-5,CASSDPPNQPQHF
TRBV7-2,TRBJ1-6,CASSFYLLQGASPLHF
TRBV7-2,TRBJ1-6,CASSLLGNNSPLHF
TRBV5-1,TRBJ2-3,CASSLEAKAGGRWRGYF
TRBV12-3/TRBV12-4,TRBJ2-5,CASRVGGGELQETQYF
TRBV6-1,TRBJ1-6,CASRYLTGNSPLHF
TRBV20-1,TRBJ2-1,CSATRDRDNEQFF
TRBV21-1,TRBJ1-4,CASSEAGSGKQTHEKLFF
TRBV7-7,TRBJ2-5,CASSSGGTGAETQYF
TRBV6-2/TRBV6-3,TRBJ2-2,CASSYSAFSTGELFF
TRBV14,TRBJ1-2,CASRPPGVYGYTF